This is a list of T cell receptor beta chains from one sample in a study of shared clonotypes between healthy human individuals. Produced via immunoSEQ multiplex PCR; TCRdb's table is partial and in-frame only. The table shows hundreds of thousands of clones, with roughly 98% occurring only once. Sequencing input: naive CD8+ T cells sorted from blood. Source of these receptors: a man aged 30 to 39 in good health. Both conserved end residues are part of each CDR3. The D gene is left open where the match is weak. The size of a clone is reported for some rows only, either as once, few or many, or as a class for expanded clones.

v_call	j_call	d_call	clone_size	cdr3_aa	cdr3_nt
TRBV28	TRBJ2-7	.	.	CASSRATGSTTYEQYF	TGTGCCAGCAGTAGGGCAACAGGTTCGACTACCTACGAGCAGTACTTC
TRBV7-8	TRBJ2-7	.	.	CASSFRTTYEQYF	TGTGCCAGCAGCTTCCGCACGACCTACGAGCAGTACTTC
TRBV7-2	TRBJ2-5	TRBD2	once	CASSVGLAGGPGETQYF	TGTGCCAGCAGCGTGGGACTAGCGGGAGGGCCCGGAGAGACCCAGTACTTC
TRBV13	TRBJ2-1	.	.	CASSLGQGVESYNEQFF	TGTGCCAGCAGCTTAGGACAGGGCGTGGAATCATACAATGAGCAGTTCTTC
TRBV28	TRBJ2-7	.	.	CASSLERVKQYF	TGTGCCAGCAGTTTGGAGCGAGTGAAGCAGTACTTC
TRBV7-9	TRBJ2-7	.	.	CASSPSFNEQYF	TGTGCCAGCAGCCCTAGCTTCAACGAGCAGTACTTC
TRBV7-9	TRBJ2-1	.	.	CASSSPPTGIAYNEQFF	TGTGCCAGCAGCTCTCCCCCAACTGGGATCGCCTACAATGAGCAGTTCTTC
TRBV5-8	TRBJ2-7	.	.	CASSLARDPRYEQYF	TGTGCCAGCAGCTTAGCAAGGGATCCGCGGTACGAGCAGTACTTC
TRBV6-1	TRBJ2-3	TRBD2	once	CASSEYTSGLTDTQYF	TGTGCCAGCAGTGAATACACTAGCGGTCTCACAGATACGCAGTATTTT
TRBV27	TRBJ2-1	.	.	CATSGGLLNEQFF	TGTGCCACCTCGGGGGGCCTCCTCAATGAGCAGTTCTTC
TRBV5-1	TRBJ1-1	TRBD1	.	CASSLDRLRENTEAFF	TGCGCCAGCAGCCTGGACAGGTTAAGGGAGAACACTGAAGCTTTCTTT
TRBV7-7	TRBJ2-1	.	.	CASSLGTKGQPGMQNEQFF	TGTGCCAGCAGCTTAGGAACGAAGGGACAACCAGGAATGCAGAATGAGCAGTTCTTC
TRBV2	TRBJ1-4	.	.	CASSGRGMFF	TGTGCCAGCAGTGGACGGGGTATGTTTTTT
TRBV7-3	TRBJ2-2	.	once	CASSLIPTGNTGELFF	TGTGCCAGCAGCTTAATTCCCACAGGGAACACCGGGGAGCTGTTTTTT
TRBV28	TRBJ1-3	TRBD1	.	CASRPVTGVKDTIYF	TGTGCCAGCAGACCGGTAACAGGGGTCAAGGACACCATATATTTT
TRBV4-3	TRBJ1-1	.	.	CASSQDPGPNTEAFF	TGCGCCAGCAGCCAAGATCCTGGCCCGAACACTGAAGCTTTCTTT
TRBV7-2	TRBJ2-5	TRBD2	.	CASSSSMSGRVVQETQYF	TGTGCCAGCAGCTCCTCGATGAGCGGGAGAGTCGTCCAAGAGACCCAGTACTTC
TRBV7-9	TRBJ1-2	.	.	CASSLGVYGYTF	TGTGCCAGCAGCTTAGGGGTATATGGCTACACCTTC
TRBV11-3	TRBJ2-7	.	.	CASSLEGDEQYF	TGTGCCAGCAGCTTAGAGGGGGACGAGCAGTACTTC
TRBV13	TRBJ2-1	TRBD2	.	CASSSTSGVYNEQFF	TGTGCCAGCAGCTCGACTAGCGGAGTCTACAATGAGCAGTTCTTC
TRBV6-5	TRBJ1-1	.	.	CASTQPGSTEAFF	TGTGCCAGCACCCAACCCGGGAGCACTGAAGCTTTCTTT
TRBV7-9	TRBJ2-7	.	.	CASSRGAGLYRYEQYF	TGTGCCAGCAGCCGGGGGGCGGGACTTTACAGGTACGAGCAGTACTTC
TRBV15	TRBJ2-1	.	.	CATSRERGSYNEQFF	TGTGCCACCAGCAGAGAACGAGGCTCCTACAATGAGCAGTTCTTC
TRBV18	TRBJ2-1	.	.	CASLRDTHNEQFF	TGTGCCAGCTTGCGGGACACTCACAATGAGCAGTTCTTC
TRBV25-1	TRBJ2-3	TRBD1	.	CASSDNRDRSTTDTQYF	TGTGCCAGCAGTGATAACCGGGACAGGTCCACCACAGATACGCAGTATTTT
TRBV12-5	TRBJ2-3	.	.	CASGPPGLSTDTQYF	TGTGCTAGTGGACCCCCGGGACTGAGCACAGATACGCAGTATTTT
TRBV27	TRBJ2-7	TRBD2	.	CASSFQPSGRAYEQYF	TGTGCCAGCAGCTTCCAACCTAGCGGGAGGGCCTACGAGCAGTACTTC
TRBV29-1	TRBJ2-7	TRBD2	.	CSAGGSGPSYEQYF	TGCAGCGCCGGGGGGTCGGGGCCCTCCTACGAGCAGTACTTC
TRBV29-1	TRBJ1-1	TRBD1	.	CSVEPRGTGTEAFF	TGCAGCGTTGAACCTCGAGGGACAGGGACTGAAGCTTTCTTT
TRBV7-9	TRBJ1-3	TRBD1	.	CASIHGQDRNAIYF	TGTGCCAGCATCCACGGACAGGACAGAAACGCCATATATTTT
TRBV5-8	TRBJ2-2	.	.	CASRLPGRVNTGELFF	TGTGCCAGCAGACTCCCGGGGCGAGTGAACACCGGGGAGCTGTTTTTT
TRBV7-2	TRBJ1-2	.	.	CASSLEQGASYYGYTF	TGTGCCAGCAGCTTAGAACAGGGAGCATCATACTATGGCTACACCTTC
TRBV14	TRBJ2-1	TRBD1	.	CASSRSGQGSYNEQFF	TGTGCCAGCAGCCGCTCGGGACAGGGCTCCTACAATGAGCAGTTCTTC
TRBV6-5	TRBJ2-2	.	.	CASSYMGQNTGELFF	TGTGCCAGCAGTTACATGGGCCAGAACACCGGGGAGCTGTTTTTT
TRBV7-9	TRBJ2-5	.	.	CASSSREGIRQETQYF	TGTGCCAGCAGTTCGCGTGAGGGGATTAGACAAGAGACCCAGTACTTC
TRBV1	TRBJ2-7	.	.	CTSQQGVTPHSTNEQYF	TGCACCAGCCAACAAGGAGTGACGCCCCACTCTACGAACGAGCAGTACTTC
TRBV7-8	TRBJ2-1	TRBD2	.	CASSPRSGRAREQFF	TGTGCCAGCAGCCCCCGAAGCGGGAGGGCGAGGGAGCAGTTCTTC
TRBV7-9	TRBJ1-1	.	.	CASRGSEAFF	TGTGCCAGCAGAGGGAGTGAAGCTTTCTTT
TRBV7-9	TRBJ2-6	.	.	CASSAIGEKITGANVLTF	TGTGCCAGCAGCGCCATCGGGGAAAAGATAACTGGGGCCAACGTCCTGACTTTC
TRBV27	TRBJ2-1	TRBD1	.	CASSWRQGVEQFF	TGTGCCAGCAGTTGGAGACAGGGGGTTGAGCAGTTCTTC
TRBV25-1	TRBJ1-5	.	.	CASSLSPYQPQHF	TGTGCCAGCAGTCTCTCCCCATACCAGCCCCAGCATTTT
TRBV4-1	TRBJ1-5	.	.	CASSKGPATNQPQHF	TGCGCCAGCAGCAAGGGTCCGGCCACCAATCAGCCCCAGCATTTT
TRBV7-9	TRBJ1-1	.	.	CAYGQPLNTEAFF	TGTGCCTACGGACAGCCCCTGAACACTGAAGCTTTCTTT
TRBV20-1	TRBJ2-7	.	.	CSARDLYEQYF	TGCAGTGCTAGAGATCTGTACGAGCAGTACTTC
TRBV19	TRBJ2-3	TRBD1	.	CASSLTGGRTDTQYF	TGTGCCAGTAGTCTCACAGGGGGCCGCACAGATACGCAGTATTTT
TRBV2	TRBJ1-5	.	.	CASSYHLPDGNQPQHF	TGTGCCAGCAGTTACCATCTACCGGATGGCAATCAGCCCCAGCATTTT
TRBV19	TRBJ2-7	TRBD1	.	CASSYRTGKTYEQYF	TGTGCCAGTAGTTACAGGACAGGGAAAACTTACGAGCAGTACTTC
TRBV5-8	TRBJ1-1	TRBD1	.	CASSSTPGQGNTEAFF	TGTGCCAGCAGCTCAACCCCCGGACAGGGGAACACTGAAGCTTTCTTT
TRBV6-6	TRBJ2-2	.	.	CASRYREDTGELFF	TGTGCCAGCAGGTACAGGGAGGACACCGGGGAGCTGTTTTTT
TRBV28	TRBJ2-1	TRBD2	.	CASSPGGRADEQFF	TGTGCCAGCAGTCCTGGCGGGAGGGCCGATGAGCAGTTCTTC
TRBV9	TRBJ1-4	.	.	CASSVRQTNEKLFF	TGTGCCAGCAGCGTGCGACAAACTAATGAAAAACTGTTTTTT
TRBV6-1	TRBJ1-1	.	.	CASTWTENTEAFF	TGTGCCAGCACTTGGACAGAGAACACTGAAGCTTTCTTT
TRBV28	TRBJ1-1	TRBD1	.	CASSPDRVIMNTEAFF	TGTGCCAGCAGTCCCGACAGGGTTATTATGAACACTGAAGCTTTCTTT
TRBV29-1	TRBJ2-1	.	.	CSGDTYDNNEQFF	TGCAGCGGAGACACCTATGACAACAATGAGCAGTTCTTC
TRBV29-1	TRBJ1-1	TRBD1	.	CSARTGENTEAFF	TGCAGCGCCAGGACAGGGGAGAACACTGAAGCTTTCTTT
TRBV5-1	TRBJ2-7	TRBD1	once	CASSLFRGRYEQYF	TGCGCCAGCAGCTTGTTCAGGGGGCGATACGAGCAGTACTTC
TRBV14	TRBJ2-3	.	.	CASSQDMGARTDTQYF	TGTGCCAGCAGCCAAGATATGGGGGCTAGGACAGATACGCAGTATTTT
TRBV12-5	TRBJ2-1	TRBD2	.	CASGLETSAYNEQFF	TGTGCTAGTGGTTTGGAGACTAGCGCCTACAATGAGCAGTTCTTC
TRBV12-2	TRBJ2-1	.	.	CASRLAPSVDSYNEQFF	TGTGCAAGTCGCTTAGCGCCTTCGGTAGACTCCTACAATGAGCAGTTCTTC